A selection of T cell receptor beta chains follows, all from one sample in a study of metastatic and nonmetastatic thyroid tumors. MiXCR re-clonotyped the PCR reads for TCRdb. Of about 20,000 clones in the sample, 16% are singletons; the top ten hold about 9.4%. The material sequenced was tumor tissue. These receptors were collected from a female donor with papillary thyroid cancer or a benign thyroid nodule (not recorded which). Some clones in this sample may be carry-over from other donors' samples. The CDR3 runs from the conserved cysteine through the conserved F or W. D genes are given only for firm matches. The size field is filled for only some rows; it gives once, few, many or a size class.

clone_size	j_call	v_call	d_call	cdr3_aa	cdr3_nt
.	TRBJ2-2	TRBV7-3	.	CASSPVVVTSNTGELFF	TGTGCCAGCAGCCCTGTAGTTGTTACTTCGAACACCGGGGAGCTGTTTTTT
few	TRBJ1-2	TRBV6-1	.	CASRSSTGTLVCTF	TGTGCCAGCAGGTCAAGTACAGGGACGTTGGTCTGCACCTTC
.	TRBJ2-1	TRBV11-1	TRBD2	CASSLGGSSYNEQFF	TGTGCCAGCAGCTTAGGCGGGAGCTCCTACAATGAGCAGTTCTTC
many	TRBJ1-1	TRBV16	TRBD1	CASSQGDRVTEAFF	TGTGCCAGCTCTCAGGGAGACAGGGTCACTGAAGCTTTCTTT
.	TRBJ2-7	TRBV20-1	.	CSARGRTSYEQYF	TGCAGTGCTAGAGGGAGGACGTCCTACGAGCAGTACTTC
many	TRBJ1-2	TRBV19	.	CASSARESYGYTF	TGTGCCAGTAGTGCCAGGGAGAGCTATGGCTACACCTTC
.	TRBJ1-3	TRBV5-1	TRBD1	CASSREGTAPDTIYF	TGCGCCAGCAGCAGAGAAGGGACAGCTCCGGACACCATATATTTT
medium-sized	TRBJ2-7	TRBV30	.	CAWSTPLAEQYF	TGTGCCTGGAGTACACCGTTGGCCGAGCAGTACTTC
.	TRBJ2-7	TRBV27	.	CASSLEGSLFYDQYF	TGTGCCAGCAGTTTAGAGGGATCCCTGTTCTACGATCAGTATTTC
few	TRBJ1-1	TRBV12-3/TRBV12-4	TRBD1	CASSSPGGEAFF	TGTGCCAGCAGTTCCCCAGGGGGGGAAGCTTTCTTT
many	TRBJ1-1	TRBV11-1	TRBD1	CASSLPTGATLNTEAFF	TGTGCCAGCAGCTTACCGACAGGGGCGACATTGAACACTGAAGCTTTCTTT
.	TRBJ2-5	TRBV2	TRBD1	CASSVGVWGQGDWETQYF	TGTGCCAGTAGTGTAGGTGTTTGGGGACAGGGAGATTGGGAGACCCAGTACTTC
large	TRBJ1-2	TRBV7-3	.	CASSLTVDYGYTF	TGTGCCAGCAGCTTAACGGTGGACTATGGCTACACCTTC
many	TRBJ1-6	TRBV5-4	TRBD1	CASSLGTGSSNSPLHF	TGTGCCAGCAGCTTGGGGACAGGGAGTTCCAATTCACCCCTCCACTTT
many	TRBJ1-5	TRBV18	.	CASSPDFGSNQPQHF	TGTGCCAGCTCACCGGACTTTGGCTCCAATCAGCCCCAGCATTTT
many	TRBJ1-4	TRBV19	TRBD1	CASRDYRGPATNEKLFF	TGTGCCAGTAGAGATTACAGGGGACCTGCAACTAATGAAAAACTGTTTTTT
many	TRBJ1-4	TRBV15	.	CATSRQGLNEKLFF	TGTGCCACCAGCAGGCAGGGTCTTAATGAAAAACTGTTTTTT
many	TRBJ1-4	TRBV6-2/TRBV6-3	TRBD1	CASNPGQKATNEKLFF	TGTGCCAGCAACCCGGGACAGAAGGCAACTAATGAAAAACTGTTTTTT
.	TRBJ2-7	TRBV12-3/TRBV12-4	TRBD2	CSSSFAVSGGEQYF	TGTTCCAGCAGTTTTGCGGTATCGGGAGGCGAGCAGTACTTC
few	TRBJ2-7	TRBV28	.	CASSNLPLARQSHEQYF	TGTGCCAGCAGTAACCTCCCGCTAGCGAGACAGTCCCACGAGCAGTACTTC
many	TRBJ1-2	TRBV24-1	TRBD1	CATSDLQSTGVYGYTF	TGTGCCACCAGTGATTTGCAGTCGACAGGGGTCTATGGCTACACCTTC
many	TRBJ1-1	TRBV7-2	TRBD1	CASSSSRDRGPGTEAFF	TGTGCCAGCAGCTCGTCCCGGGACAGGGGGCCGGGCACTGAAGCTTTCTTT
.	TRBJ2-7	TRBV20-1	TRBD2	CSASGEYLHEQYF	TGCAGCGCTAGCGGGGAGTATCTCCACGAGCAGTACTTC
.	TRBJ2-3	TRBV20-1	.	CSAPMVGGATDTQYF	TGCAGTGCCCCCATGGTAGGAGGGGCCACAGATACGCAGTATTTT
many	TRBJ2-5	TRBV28	.	CASRVPGGRETQYF	TGTGCCAGCAGGGTACCCGGGGGGCGGGAGACCCAGTACTTC
.	TRBJ2-6	TRBV7-8	.	CASSLGRVLSGANVLTF	TGTGCCAGCAGCTTAGGGAGGGTCCTCTCTGGGGCCAACGTCCTGACTTTC
many	TRBJ1-1	TRBV7-6	.	CASSSHVEAFF	TGTGCCAGCAGCTCTCATGTGGAGGCTTTCTTT
many	TRBJ2-5	TRBV6-1	TRBD1	CASSLDRGRGETQYF	TGTGCCAGCAGTCTCGACAGGGGGCGGGGGGAGACCCAGTACTTC
many	TRBJ2-1	TRBV27	TRBD2	CASSLALASNEQFF	TGTGCCAGCAGTTTAGCACTAGCGAGCAATGAGCAGTTCTTC
many	TRBJ2-1	TRBV5-1	TRBD2	CASSFLLAGSYNEQFF	TGCGCCAGCAGCTTCCTCCTAGCGGGTTCCTACAATGAGCAGTTCTTC
many	TRBJ1-3	TRBV25-1	TRBD1	CASSGTGRNTIYF	TGTGCCAGCAGTGGGACAGGGAGAAACACCATATATTTT
many	TRBJ2-1	TRBV14	TRBD2	CASSQLRGVAARNEQFF	TGTGCCAGCAGCCAACTTCGGGGGGTAGCGGCCAGGAATGAGCAGTTCTTC
many	TRBJ1-2	TRBV5-6	.	CASSLEGFYGYTF	TGTGCCAGCAGCTTGGAGGGGTTCTATGGCTACACCTTC
few	TRBJ2-3	TRBV7-7	TRBD1	CAISPGQGRTDTQYF	TGTGCTATCAGCCCCGGACAGGGGCGCACAGATACGCAGTATTTT
many	TRBJ2-5	TRBV6-1	.	CASSYGAGWETQYF	TGTGCCAGCAGTTATGGGGCGGGATGGGAGACCCAGTACTTC
many	TRBJ2-7	TRBV6-2/TRBV6-3	TRBD2	CASSYSASGSSTYEQYF	TGTGCCAGCAGTTACTCGGCTAGCGGGAGTAGTACCTACGAGCAGTACTTC
many	TRBJ2-5	TRBV3-1	.	CASSLSSRGQETQYF	TGTGCCAGCAGCTTATCCAGCAGGGGCCAAGAGACCCAGTACTTC
many	TRBJ1-6	TRBV20-1	.	CSARTGNSPLHF	TGCAGTGCTAGGACGGGAAATTCACCCCTCCACTTT
few	TRBJ2-1	TRBV6-2/TRBV6-3	TRBD2	CPSSYKAGGLLNEQFF	TGTCCCAGCAGTTACAAAGCGGGAGGGTTACTAAATGAGCAATTCTTC
many	TRBJ1-1	TRBV9	.	CASSVNEGTEAFF	TGTGCCAGCAGCGTAAACGAGGGGACTGAAGCTTTCTTT
many	TRBJ2-2	TRBV7-9	TRBD2	CASSLGKYSGRDPGELFF	TGTGCCAGCAGCTTAGGAAAGTACAGCGGGAGGGACCCCGGGGAGCTGTTTTTT
many	TRBJ2-7	TRBV5-1	.	CASSLGTNYEQYF	TGCGCCAGCAGCTTAGGGACAAACTACGAGCAGTACTTC
many	TRBJ2-1	TRBV2	TRBD1	CASSEWLDRDNEQFF	TGTGCCAGCAGTGAATGGTTAGACAGGGACAATGAGCAGTTCTTC
many	TRBJ2-2	TRBV7-3	.	CASSPVGVTSNTGELFF	TGTGCCAGCAGCCCTGTAGGGGTTACTTCGAACACCGGGGAGCTGTTTTTT
many	TRBJ2-5	TRBV9	TRBD2	CASSVRPSGGLETQYF	TGTGCCAGCAGCGTAAGGCCTAGCGGGGGGTTAGAGACCCAGTACTTC
many	TRBJ2-3	TRBV12-3/TRBV12-4	TRBD1	CASGPGGTGARDTQYF	TGTGCCAGCGGTCCAGGGGGGACAGGGGCCAGAGATACGCAGTATTTT
.	TRBJ1-1	TRBV29-1	TRBD1	CSVAATGGAEAFF	TGCAGCGTGGCAGCTACAGGGGGGGCTGAGGCTTTCTTT
many	TRBJ2-7	TRBV5-1	.	CASSFVGASVYEQYF	TGCGCCAGCAGCTTTGTGGGGGCGTCTGTCTACGAGCAATACTTC
many	TRBJ2-7	TRBV6-1	.	CASSEAEGHGYEQYF	TGTGCCAGCAGTGAAGCCGAAGGGCACGGCTACGAGCAGTACTTC
many	TRBJ2-1	TRBV27	TRBD2	CASRPTSGRLNNEQFF	TGTGCCAGCAGACCGACTAGCGGGAGGTTAAACAATGAGCAGTTCTTC
many	TRBJ1-1	TRBV10-3	.	CAIHQDTEAFF	TGTGCCATCCACCAGGACACTGAAGCTTTCTTT
many	TRBJ2-7	TRBV7-9	.	CASAGARFYEQYF	TGTGCCAGCGCCGGGGCCCGATTCTACGAGCAGTACTTC
many	TRBJ1-6	TRBV4-2	.	CASSQQGTSQYNSPLHF	TGTGCCAGCAGCCAACAGGGGACGTCGCAATATAATTCACCCCTCCACTTT
many	TRBJ2-1	TRBV12-3/TRBV12-4	TRBD1	CASSSRGQANEQFF	TGTGCCAGCAGTTCGCGTGGACAGGCGAATGAGCAGTTCTTC
.	TRBJ1-2	TRBV4-3	.	CASSQEVYDNYGYTF	TGCGCCAGCAGCCAAGAAGTTTACGACAACTATGGCTACACCTTC
.	TRBJ2-5	TRBV20-1	.	CSATRKVRETKYF	TGCAGTGCTACCAGGAAAGTCCGAGAGACCAAGTACTTC
few	TRBJ1-2	TRBV28	.	CASSLSKGNYGYTF	TGTGCCAGCAGTTTATCGAAGGGGAACTATGGCTACACCTTC
medium-sized	TRBJ1-2	TRBV5-1	.	CASSAGQAANYGYTF	TGCGCCAGCAGCGCCGGACAAGCAGCTAACTATGGCTACACCTTC
medium-sized	TRBJ1-3	TRBV2	.	CASRAGVFSGNTIYF	TGTGCCAGCAGGGCCGGGGTCTTCTCTGGAAACACCATATATTTT